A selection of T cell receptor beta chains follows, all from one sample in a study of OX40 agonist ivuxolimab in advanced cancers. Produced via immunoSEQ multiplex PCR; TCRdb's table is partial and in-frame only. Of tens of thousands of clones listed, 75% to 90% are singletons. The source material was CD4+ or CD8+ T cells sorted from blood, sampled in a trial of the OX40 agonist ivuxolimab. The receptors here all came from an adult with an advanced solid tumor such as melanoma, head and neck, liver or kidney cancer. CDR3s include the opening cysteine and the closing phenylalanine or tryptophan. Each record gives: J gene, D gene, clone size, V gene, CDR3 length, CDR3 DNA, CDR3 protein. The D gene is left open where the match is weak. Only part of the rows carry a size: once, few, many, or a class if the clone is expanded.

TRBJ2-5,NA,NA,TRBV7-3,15,TGTGCCAGCAGCAAGGGGCCAGGAAGCCAAGAGACCCAGTACTTC,CASSKGPGSQETQYF
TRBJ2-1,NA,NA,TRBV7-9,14,TGTGCCAGCAGTCGGACTAGTACAGGGGATGTGCAGTTCTTC,CASSRTSTGDVQFF
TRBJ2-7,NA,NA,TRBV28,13,TGTGCCAGCAGACGAACCTCAGGGTACGAGCAGTACTTC,CASRRTSGYEQYF
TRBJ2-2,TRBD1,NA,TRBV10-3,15,TGTGCCATCAGTGGACAGGGGCGGAACACCGGGGAGCTGTTTTTT,CAISGQGRNTGELFF
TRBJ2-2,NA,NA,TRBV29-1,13,TGCAGCGTTGACAGGGGGAACACCGGGGAGCTGTTTTTT,CSVDRGNTGELFF
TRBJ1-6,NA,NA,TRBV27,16,TGTGCCAGCAAGATTTTACAGGGTTCCTATAATTCACCCCTCCACTTT,CASKILQGSYNSPLHF
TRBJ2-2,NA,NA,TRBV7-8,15,TGTGCCAGCAGCCCAACTACAGGGAAAGGCGGGGAGCTGTTTTTT,CASSPTTGKGGELFF
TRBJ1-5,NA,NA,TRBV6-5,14,TGTGCCAGCAGCCCTTCCGGGGGAGGCCAGCCCCAGCATTTT,CASSPSGGGQPQHF
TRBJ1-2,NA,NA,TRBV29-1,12,TGCAGCGTTGAAGATAGGGGACAAGGCTACACCTTC,CSVEDRGQGYTF
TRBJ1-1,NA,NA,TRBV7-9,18,TGTGCCAGCAGCTTACGAGAGACAGGTTTTACATTAATGAATGAAGCTTTCTTT,CASSLRETGFTLMNEAFF
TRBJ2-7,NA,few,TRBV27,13,TGTGCCAGCAGTTGGACCCTTGCGGGCGAGCAGTACTTC,CASSWTLAGEQYF
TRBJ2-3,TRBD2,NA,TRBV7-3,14,TGTGCCAGCAGCTTACTAGCGGGAACAGATACGCAGTATTTT,CASSLLAGTDTQYF
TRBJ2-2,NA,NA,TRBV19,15,TGTGCCAGTAGTATAGAGGGCACGGGGCCCGGGGAGCTGTTTTTT,CASSIEGTGPGELFF
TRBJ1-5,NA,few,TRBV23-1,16,TGCGCCAGCAGTCAATTTTGGGATTCTATCAATCAGCCCCAGCATTTT,CASSQFWDSINQPQHF
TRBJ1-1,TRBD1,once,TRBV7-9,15,TGTGCCAGCAGCTCAGGACAGGGGCGGAACACTGAAGCTTTCTTT,CASSSGQGRNTEAFF
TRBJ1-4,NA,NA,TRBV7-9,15,TGTGCCAGCAGCTTAGGAATTGCAACTAATGAAAAACTGTTTTTT,CASSLGIATNEKLFF
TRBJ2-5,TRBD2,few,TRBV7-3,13,TGTGCCAGCAGCTTAAGACTAGCTGACCCACCGGACTTC,CASSLRLADPPDF
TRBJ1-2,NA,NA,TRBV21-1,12,TGTGCCATCCAGGGGCCGGACTATGGCTACACCTTC,CAIQGPDYGYTF
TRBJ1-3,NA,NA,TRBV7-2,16,TGTGCCAGCAGCTTACGCGGACAGTCCTTTGGAAACACCATATATTTT,CASSLRGQSFGNTIYF
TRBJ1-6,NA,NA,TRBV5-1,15,TGCGCCAGCAGCTTGAGTAGCGGGGGGGATTCACCCCTCCACTTT,CASSLSSGGDSPLHF
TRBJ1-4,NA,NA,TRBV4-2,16,TGTGCCAGCAGCCAAGAAATCGTGTCGGGCATCGGGAAACTGTTTTTT,CASSQEIVSGIGKLFF
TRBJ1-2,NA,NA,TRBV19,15,TGTGCCAGTACTCATGCGGCAGGGATTAACTATGGCTACACCTTC,CASTHAAGINYGYTF
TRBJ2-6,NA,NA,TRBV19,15,TGTGCCAGTAGGGGACCCAGCTCTGGGGCCAACGTCCTGACTTTC,CASRGPSSGANVLTF
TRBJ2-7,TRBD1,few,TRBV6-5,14,TGTGCCAGCACTTTGACAGGGGCGGCCTACGAGCAGTACTTC,CASTLTGAAYEQYF
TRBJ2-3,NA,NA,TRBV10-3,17,TGTGCCATCAGTGAGTCGATAACCGGGGGCAGAACAGATACGCAGTATTTT,CAISESITGGRTDTQYF
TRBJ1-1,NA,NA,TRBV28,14,NA,CASSSSGGGTEAFF
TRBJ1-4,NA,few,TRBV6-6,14,TGTGCCAGCAGTTACTTGGGGAGTAATGAAAAACTGTTTTTT,CASSYLGSNEKLFF
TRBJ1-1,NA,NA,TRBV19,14,TGTGCCAGTAGTAGAGTAGAAGAGCACACTGAAGCTTTCTTT,CASSRVEEHTEAFF
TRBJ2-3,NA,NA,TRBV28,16,TGTGCCAGCAGTCCATGGGGCCGTAGGGGCACAGATACGCAGTATTTT,CASSPWGRRGTDTQYF
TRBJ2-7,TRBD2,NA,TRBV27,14,TGTGCCAGCAGCTCGCTAGCGGGACATTACGAGCAGTACTTC,CASSSLAGHYEQYF
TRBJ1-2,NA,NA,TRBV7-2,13,TGTGCCAGCAGCCTCAGGACAGACTATGGCTACACCTTC,CASSLRTDYGYTF